This T cell receptor (beta chain) was observed in a study of cytomegalovirus exposure and HLA in healthy donors (dated by TCRdb to 2016 to 2017). Broadly, across the study: An earlier analysis of approximately 550 of the donors reported 250 to 300 Gb of sequence data and 100 million to 130 million unique TCR beta sequences from 150 million to 200 million T cells. Every discovery cohort repertoire had been produced on one sequencing platform. A later analysis re-analyzed previously published TCR beta repertoires from 666 donors and added high-resolution HLA genotyping to study TCR occurrence patterns. Approximately 300 gigabases of sequencing data and around 85 million unique TCR sequences made up an early release that covered under 750 HLA-typed donors. To predict cytomegalovirus infection status, the study combined high-throughput TCR immunosequencing, statistical association of individual TCRs with disease status, and machine learning. Across some 400 genotyped donors of the cohort, an average of roughly 250,000 unique TCR beta nucleotide sequences per donor were sequenced, and approximately 19% of those sequences were non-productive. The study profiled the T cell repertoires of some 610 subjects by immunosequencing and related them to cytomegalovirus serostatus. To decide whether each TCR beta V gene segment behaved as functional or pseudogenic, an earlier analysis of fewer than 750 of the donors relied on high-throughput TCR beta sequencing. Class I and class II HLA loci were covered by the typing at four-digit resolution. In the later analysis, no new phenotypic data were used to find candidate immune exposures; instead, reliance was placed on TCR beta sequences and their occurrence across donors. A handful of DR-DQ haplotypes were handled as single units for association and clustering because linkage in the cohort was strong. Donor age, sex, ethnicity and CMV serostatus were compiled alongside the repertoire data. A later genetic analysis took genome-wide SNP genotypes for about 65% of the roughly 670 donors and used that subset as a discovery cohort. Typing coverage varied by locus: 629-630 donors for A, B, C, DRB1 and DQB1; roughly 560 for DQA1; 606 for DPA1; 400 to 480 for DPB1. Besides the first cohort of more than 650 subjects, a separate validation cohort made up of roughly 120 different subjects was used. The genetic ancestry cluster associated with self-reported Caucasian donors included approximately 85% of the roughly 400 genotyped donors. The study was designed to test whether signatures of past pathogen exposure could be identified by cataloging public T cell receptors. What the authors observed across the whole study: Linkage disequilibrium might explain the correlated functional status among segregating V segments, but an unknown experimental factor could not be ruled out. According to a later analysis, parvovirus B19, influenza, CMV and Epstein-Barr virus appeared linked to several top co-occurrence clusters. According to a later analysis, most CMV-associated TCR beta chains appeared to be HLA-restricted, and the HLA associations seemed to be driven largely by CMV exposure. The only immune exposure information available for the cohort was CMV serostatus. At a false discovery rate of 0.05, a later analysis linked 16,951 TCR beta sequences to specific HLA alleles. A further reported finding was that TCR beta sequences accurately predicted the HLA-A and HLA-B alleles for most subjects in the first cohort. Across donors, most TCR sequences were observed very rarely, whereas some public TCRs were present in many individuals. Because counts were too low, about 18 rarely observed V segments, including chromosome 9 orphons, were excluded from the earlier analysis of around 640 of the donors. An earlier analysis of 450 to 750 of the donors showed that most TCR beta V segments appeared in productive rearrangements either about 90% or about 30% of the time, which broadly matched IMGT annotations. HLA typing was unavailable for some donors at each locus, so association tests used only the typed subset. In vitro tests confirmed that three of the cytomegalovirus-associated TCR beta chains recognize cytomegalovirus antigens. Compared with the approximately 670-donor mean, donors in an Asian-associated ancestry cluster had fewer N-insertions in productive TCRs, according to a later genetic analysis. An association between a missense DCLRE1C variant and V-gene and J-gene trimming of TCR beta chains was found in a later genetic analysis and replicated in an independent cohort. In a later analysis, the rate of TCR association differed among HLA loci, with DRB1 alleles having the most associated TCRs and HLA-C alleles having the fewest. Roughly uniform sequencing depth across donors was assumed in presence/absence analyses, although this assumption may not hold. The classifier was reported to diagnose cytomegalovirus status with high specificity and sensitivity in both the original and validation cohorts. A cluster of highly shared sequence variants was judged likely to be a technical artifact of the sequencing pipeline. Some IMGT-functional V segments, including TRBV6-2 and TRBV6-3, could not be distinguished by the 87-base-pair reads and were therefore excluded. This cohort had only TCR beta chains sequenced, and the lack of alpha or paired-chain data limited which features could be detected. Assigning TCR associations to individual alleles was difficult when HLA alleles, especially DR and DQ, strongly co-occurred. In a later analysis, HLA-associated TCR beta chains were found to be more clonally expanded and to have lower generation probabilities than equally common non-associated chains. The study gave a list of 150 to 200 TCR beta chains associated with cytomegalovirus. It was suggested by the authors that the approach could potentially be generalized to other disease states and immunological phenotypes.

A remark on this clone: The antigen this receptor binds is unknown. No clone much larger than this one lies a single base away; base qualities are absent.

Library generation was performed with the immunoSEQ multiplex PCR assay. For the multiplex PCR, a mixture combining 60 forward primers for TCR Vbeta segments and 13 reverse primers for TCR Jbeta segments was used. Amplification of the CDR3 region of rearranged TCR beta genes was performed with a multiplex PCR assay on genomic DNA. On the Illumina HiSeq System, the amplified TCR beta libraries were sequenced as 87-base-pair reads. In the original analysis: Across the 500 to 700 repertoires, a later analysis counted about 81 million unique TCR beta chains, approximately 10 million of which were shared by at least two donors. Raw reads were error-corrected and collapsed into unique sequences with a nearest-neighbor algorithm that merged closely related sequences to remove PCR and sequencing errors. To assign V, D and J gene segments, CDR3 sequences were aligned to IMGT reference sequences. Each retained sequence needed at least a six-nucleotide match to both a V gene segment and a J gene segment. Rearrangements were called productive when the CDR3 lacked stop codons and stayed in frame with V and J; all others were non-productive. Following IMGT convention, CDR3 was defined as the stretch from the second conserved V-encoded cysteine up to the conserved J-encoded phenylalanine. The earlier analysis of some 580 of the donors excluded any sequence lacking an unambiguous match to a single V gene segment. In an earlier analysis of 587 of the donors, a V segment was called functional when productive rearrangements were above 56.7%, and segregating when the standard deviation between donors exceeded 5%. A statistical classification framework was built to diagnose cytomegalovirus status from the catalog of TCR beta chain sequences. In a later analysis, V and J genes were assigned by comparing TCR nucleotide sequences against IMGT/GENE-DB human TR gene sequences. Using the TCRdist pipeline, a later analysis assigned CDR3 sequences along with most-parsimonious VDJ recombination scenarios. In a later analysis, each TCR beta chain was defined by its CDR3 amino acid sequence together with its V-gene family, and reads without a unique V-gene family were excluded. As a way to deal with suspected cross-contamination and a sequencing artifact, a later analysis dropped 640 or so nucleotide sequences that were highly shared and had low generation probability. In a later analysis, a clonal expansion index was calculated for each public chain from normalized within-repertoire ranks of inferred template counts. Generation probabilities in a later analysis came from a VDJ recombination model fitted to out-of-frame rearrangements, and those results were checked against IGoR. In a later analysis, TCR-TCR, TCR-HLA and TCR-CMV co-occurrence was scored with hypergeometric tests, and a repertoire-size bias correction was applied to TCR pairs. To estimate false discovery rates, a later analysis permuted the HLA or CMV assignments 20 times. In a later analysis, co-occurring TCRs were grouped with DBSCAN, and TCRdist sequence similarity was added when clustering was performed within HLA-allele-positive subsets. Repertoires with fewer than 30,000 or more than 120,000 public chains, plus five repertoires with anomalous nucleotide sharing, were excluded from co-occurrence clustering. Sourced from immuneACCESS, this table was stored by TCRdb with only in-frame sequences that have V and J called. A share of the clones is absent; for the studies checked, an unresolved V gene accounts for under half, and the remainder has no known explanation. D and trimming come from the DNA, and the V and J calls and clone size come from that table. This sample gives under 200,000 clones in total; around four fifths of them show up just once. The ten largest clones represent approximately 1.7% of the sample.

The cohort consisted of some 730 healthy bone marrow donors. At the time of sampling, every cohort member was nominally healthy, though immune exposures that went unrecorded were likely present. The donor was CMV seropositive and belonged to the group of 250 to 300 seropositive cohort members. A peripheral blood sample was collected from each donor, and TCR beta sequencing was performed on peripheral blood mononuclear cells. The Qiagen DNeasy Blood Extraction Kit was used to extract genomic DNA from the blood cell samples. The CDR3 holds 12 amino acids from the cysteine to the phenylalanine. The read is trimmed to its CDR3 DNA, 36 bases read in frame from base 1. The germline V gene provides CDR1 SQVTM and CDR2 ANQGSEA. V is pared back by 4 bases and J by 3 bases, with 9 bases lying between the germline termini.

The chain is assembled from TRBV29-1 and TRBJ2-5; the D gene assignment is ambiguous. The receptor was isolated from a man between 35 and 55 years old in good health and CMV-seropositive. Sequencing was done on a sample of PBMCs. The CDR3 loop reads CSVVPTEETQYF. The DNA reads as follows: TGCAGCGTTGTACCTACGGAAGAGACCCAGTACTTC.